These 28 T cell receptor beta chains originate from one sample sequenced in a study of T cells in Graves' hyperthyroidism and ophthalmopathy. From RNA transcripts, TCR beta CDR3 regions were amplified. The study used the HTBI primer set for a first-round RT-PCR of the TCR CDR3. A single record per CDR3 protein comes from TCRdb applying MiXCR to the multiplex PCR reads. The top ten clones hold approximately 12% of a sample with 500,000 to 650,000 distinct CDR3 sequences, approximately 14% of them seen once. Sequenced material: blood. These receptors all come from a woman aged 45-65 years with Graves' ophthalmopathy.

This clonotype came up many times. The chain has TRBV29-1 and TRBJ1-1; no reliable D call. Germline-derived CDR1 and CDR2 are SQVTM and ANQGSEA. The CDR3 has 13 amino acids. V was cut by 4 bases and J by 5 bases, with 14 bases left in between. Written as DNA, the CDR3 is TGCAGCGTTGTTAGGCAGGCGGAAACTGAAGCTTTCTTT. Translation gives CSVVRQAETEAFF. Variable domain in full (rest from reference TRBV29-1 and TRBJ1-1): SAVISQKPSRDICQRGTSLTIQCQVDSQVTMMFWYRQQPGQSLTLIATANQGSEATYESGFVIDKFPISRPNLTFSTLTVSNMSPEDSSIYLCSVVRQAETEAFFGQGTRLTVV.

At least ten counts were recorded for this clonotype. This chain joins TRBV20-1 and TRBJ2-1; D is undetermined. Germline V gene data show CDR1 as DFQATT and CDR2 as SNEGSKA (reference sequence). This CDR3 spans 14 amino acids. V lost 1 base and J 8 bases, leaving 15 bases between the germline ends. The CDR3, as DNA: TGCAGTGCTAGAGGTCGCCGCGCCGTCTATGAGCAGTTCTTC. Translation gives CSARGRRAVYEQFF.

In its sample, this clonotype was seen many times. The rearrangement uses TRBV11-3 and TRBJ2-1; the D is unclear. In germline, CDR1 is SGHNT, CDR2 YENEEA. Trimming stripped 2 bases from V and 2 bases from J, with 7 bases between. This CDR3 has 14 amino acids. The CDR3 reads CASSLNGPYNEQFF. CDR3 sequence (DNA): TGTGCCAGCAGCTTAAACGGTCCCTACAATGAGCAGTTCTTC.

Many counts were recorded for this clonotype. V usage is TRBV29-1 and J usage is TRBJ1-1; D remains ambiguous. Per germline, CDR1 SQVTM and CDR2 ANQGSEA. The length of the CDR3 is 11 residues. Trimming took 4 bases from V and 4 from J, leaving 7 bases between them. This CDR3 is CSVGVLTEAFF. CDR3 coding DNA: TGCAGCGTTGGGGTGCTCACTGAAGCTTTCTTT.

This clonotype has at least ten counts. The rearrangement uses TRBV30 and TRBJ2-7; D not certain. CDR3 length: 14 residues. Trimming stripped 0 bases from V and 0 bases from J, with 9 bases between. CDR1 is GTSNPN, CDR2 SVGIG, per germline (reference sequence). CDR3 amino acids: CAWSVGMSSYEQYF. The CDR3 DNA is TGTGCCTGGAGTGTAGGCATGAGCTCCTACGAGCAGTACTTC. The complete variable domain, with remaining parts taken from reference TRBV30 and TRBJ2-7, reads SQTIHQWPATLVQPVGSPLSLECTVEGTSNPNLYWYRQAAGRGLQLLFYSVGIGQISSEVPQNLSASRPQDRQFILSSKKLLLSDSGFYLCAWSVGMSSYEQYFGPGTRLTVT.

J is TRBJ2-2 and V is TRBV7-9, with 7 bases lining up with TRBD2. The CDR3 sequence is 16 residues long. The germline V gene has CDR1 SEHNR and CDR2 FQNEAQ (reference sequence). J was trimmed by 4 bases and V by 2 bases; bases with no gene match: 7. The DNA for the CDR3 is TGTGCCAGCAGCTTATTGAGCGGGATTAGCACCGGGGAGCTGTTTTTT. Protein: CASSLLSGISTGELFF.

This clonotype has just a few counts. The V gene is TRBV20-1, the J gene TRBJ2-4, with D perhaps matching TRBD1 (5 bases). The CDR3 spans 18 residues. Germline CDR1 DFQATT, CDR2 SNEGSKA (reference sequence). V lost 0 bases and J 6 bases, leaving 24 bases between the germline ends. The CDR3 nucleotides read TGCAGTGCTAGAGATGTACAGGTTACCGATCTCACCCTAAACATTCAGTACTTC. Encoded protein: CSARDVQVTDLTLNIQYF.

The chain is built from TRBV28 and TRBJ2-1; tentatively, D is TRBD2 (5 bases). Germline V lookup: CDR1 MDHEN, CDR2 SYDVKM. The length of the CDR3 is 19 residues. Deletions cut 3 bases from V and 1 base from J, with 22 bases between. DNA for the CDR3: TGTGCCAGCAGTTTTATTTTCAGTACTTATAGAGGGTCCTACAATGAGCAGTTCTTC. As protein: CASSFIFSTYRGSYNEQFF.

The CDR3 sequence: CASRAGTRVPGELFF. CDR3 coding DNA: TGTGCCAGCAGAGCCGGGACTAGAGTTCCCGGGGAGCTGTTTTTT. The chain uses TRBV11-3 and TRBJ2-2; TRBD2 matches 8 bases. The CDR3 contains 15 residues. The V and J ends lost 6 bases and 6 bases, in that order; junction bases with no gene match: 9. CDR1 SGHNT and CDR2 YENEEA come from the germline V gene. Together with reference TRBV11-3 and TRBJ2-2, the CDR3 gives the full variable domain: EAGVVQSPRYKIIEKKQPVAFWCNPISGHNTLYWYLQNLGQGPELLIRYENEEAVDDSQLPKDRFSAERLKGVDSTLKIQPAELGDSAVYLCASRAGTRVPGELFFGEGSRLTVL.

The sample holds one count of this clonotype. V gene TRBV18 combines with J gene TRBJ1-1; D is uncertain. The CDR3 totals 16 residues. CDR1 and CDR2 from the germline V gene are KGHSH and LQKENI. With 1 base removed from V and 0 bases from J, the gap between germline ends came to 12 bases. The CDR3 nucleotides are TGTGCCAGCTCACCACAGCAGACTTATATGAACACTGAAGCTTTCTTT. Translated: CASSPQQTYMNTEAFF.

This clonotype came up many times. The chain combines TRBV6-5 with TRBJ1-1, with 10 nucleotides matching TRBD1. The CDR3 runs 16 residues. V trimming: 0 bases; J trimming: 5 bases; junction bases outside the gene matches: 6. Germline CDR1 MNHEY, CDR2 SVGAGI. CDR3: CASSYSGQGFRTEAFF. CDR3 coding DNA: TGTGCCAGCAGTTACTCGGGACAGGGGTTTAGGACTGAAGCTTTCTTT.

This clonotype was seen repeatedly, ten times or more. This chain joins TRBV18 and TRBJ2-3; 14 positions agree with TRBD2. Looked up from germline, CDR1 is KGHSH and CDR2 is LQKENI. The CDR3 spans 16 residues. V shed 3 bases and J 4 bases; nucleotides not matched to a gene: 3. Here the CDR3 DNA reads TGTGCCAGCTCACCGGGGACTAGCGGGAGTTCAGATACGCAGTATTTT. It translates to CASSPGTSGSSDTQYF.

This clonotype has a count of ten or more. This rearrangement joins TRBV12-3 or TRBV12-4 to TRBJ2-1; 11 nucleotides agree with TRBD1. V shed 5 bases and J 0 bases; nucleotides not matched to a gene: 9. The CDR3 loop spans 18 amino acids. In DNA, the CDR3 is TGTGCCAGCAGTCCCAGGACAGGGGGCTTGGTCTCCTACAATGAGCAGTTCTTC. Its translation is CASSPRTGGLVSYNEQFF.

This clonotype appeared many times. The chain links TRBV20-1 to TRBJ2-7, with D perhaps TRBD1 (7 bases). Germline V CDR1 and CDR2: DFQATT, SNEGSKA (reference sequence). Trimming shortened V by 3 bases and J by 0 bases, and 15 bases separated the two germline ends. This CDR3 contains 15 residues. DNA of the CDR3: TGCAGTGCTAGCGGGGGACAGTCCTTCTCCTACGAGCAGTACTTC. Its translation is CSASGGQSFSYEQYF.

This clonotype was seen many times. The chain employs TRBV18 and TRBJ1-2; unclear D gene. Germline lookup yields CDR1 KGHSH and CDR2 LQKENI. The CDR3 has 15 amino acids. V shed 0 bases and J shed 5 bases, with 13 bases lying between them. The CDR3: CASSPPKGPLYGYTF. CDR3 nucleotides: TGTGCCAGCTCACCACCTAAAGGCCCTCTATATGGCTACACCTTC.

This clonotype was detected many times. The rearrangement uses TRBV12-3 or TRBV12-4 and TRBJ2-7; 8 bases line up with TRBD2. Trimming took 1 base from V and 2 from J; bases not matched to a gene: 13. The CDR3 contains 18 residues. The CDR3 reads CASSLGGGLAGYAYEQYF. CDR3 DNA: TGTGCCAGCAGTTTAGGGGGTGGGCTAGCGGGCTATGCCTACGAGCAGTACTTC.

This chain links TRBV19 with TRBJ2-1; 12 nucleotides align to TRBD2. CDR1 is LNHDA, CDR2 SQIVND, per germline (reference sequence). CDR3 size: 15 residues. Unmatched junction bases numbered 8, after V lost 4 bases and J lost 10 bases. CDR3 sequence reads: CASSTTTSGSVEQFF. CDR3 DNA sequence: TGTGCCAGTAGTACCACGACTAGCGGGAGTGTAGAGCAGTTCTTC.

This clonotype was picked up many times. The rearrangement joins TRBV11-3 to TRBJ2-1, with D tentatively TRBD2 (5 bases). V lost 0 bases and J lost 7, with 13 bases in between. The germline V gene has CDR1 SGHNT and CDR2 YENEEA. The CDR3 extends over 15 amino acids. This CDR3 is CASSLEWPPGNEQFF. The CDR3 region has the DNA TGTGCCAGCAGCTTAGAATGGCCACCGGGGAATGAGCAGTTCTTC.

This clonotype has only one observation. The DNA of the CDR3 is TGTGCCAGCAGCTTCCGGGACAGGGGAGTTCTATTCCACTTT. Protein: CASSFRDRGVLFHF. This chain joins TRBV7-2 and TRBJ1-6; the match to TRBD1 covers 10 bases. V trimming: 3 bases; J trimming: 17 bases; junction bases outside the gene matches: 10. The CDR3 consists of 14 residues. Germline-derived CDR1 and CDR2 are SGHTA and FQGNSA.

This clonotype was recorded at least ten times. The chain links TRBV5-1 to TRBJ2-1, with TRBD2 as a possible D gene (5 bases). The CDR3 is 15 amino acids. Germline CDR1 is SGHRS and CDR2 is YFSETQ. The ends were cut back, 4 bases at V and 7 bases at J, with 18 bases in the middle. The CDR3 coding sequence is TGCGCCAGCAGCCAGAGCGGACTGTCGGCTAATGAGCAGTTCTTC. Protein sequence: CASSQSGLSANEQFF.

This clonotype was observed at least ten times. The CDR3, as DNA: TGCAGTGCTACCCCCGGGACTAGCTCCTACGAGCAGTACTTC. Translated: CSATPGTSSYEQYF. J is TRBJ2-7 and V is TRBV20-1; 8 positions agree with TRBD2. This CDR3 is built from 14 residues. The trim removed 4 bases at V and 0 bases at J, leaving 5 bases unmatched. Germline CDR1 is DFQATT and CDR2 is SNEGSKA (reference sequence).

This clonotype was seen at least ten times. The chain joins TRBV20-1 to TRBJ2-5; D perhaps matches TRBD1 (6 bases). Germline loops: CDR1 DFQATT, CDR2 SNEGSKA (reference sequence). This CDR3 region has 13 residues. The V gene lost 4 bases and the J gene lost 5 bases, with 14 bases spanning the gap. The CDR3 loop reads CSATPGAGETQYF. CDR3 nucleotide sequence: TGCAGTGCTACGCCAGGGGCAGGGGAGACCCAGTACTTC.

This clonotype turned up a few times. The chain employs TRBV2 and TRBJ2-7; 12 nucleotides line up with TRBD2. V lost 2 bases and J lost 5; bases outside the gene matches: 13. This CDR3 region has 18 residues. CDR1 is SNHLY and CDR2 is FYNNEI in the germline V gene. CDR3 protein: CASSEYLTSGSLVDEQYF. CDR3 DNA sequence: TGTGCCAGCAGTGAATATTTGACTAGCGGGAGTCTAGTAGACGAGCAGTACTTC.

This clonotype was counted at least ten times. The V and J genes are TRBV5-5 and TRBJ2-5, with 10 bases matching TRBD2. J lost 3 bases, V lost 3 bases, and 5 bases had no gene match. This CDR3 has 15 amino acids. Germline V gives CDR1 SGHKS, CDR2 YYEKEE (reference sequence). As DNA, the CDR3 is TGTGCCAGCAGCTGGAACGGACTAGCGGAAGAGACCCAGTACTTC. It is translated as CASSWNGLAEETQYF.

In DNA, the CDR3 is TGTGCCAGCAGCTTAACGCTGGCGGGAACCCATGAGCAGTTCTTC. Amino acid sequence: CASSLTLAGTHEQFF. The chain has TRBV7-3 and TRBJ2-1; perhaps TRBD2 as D (6 bases). Between the trimmed V and J ends, which lost 0 bases and 8 bases, there was a span of 14 bases. From germline, CDR1 is SGHTA and CDR2 FQGTGA. The CDR3 contains 15 residues.

This clonotype turned up a few times. The J gene is TRBJ1-4, the V gene TRBV20-1, with D maybe TRBD1 (5 bases). Germline values: CDR1 DFQATT, CDR2 SNEGSKA (reference sequence). Between the trimmed V and J ends, which lost 3 bases and 5 bases, there was a span of 10 bases. This CDR3 has 13 amino acids. For the CDR3, the DNA is TGCAGTGCTAGGGGGGTAGCGAATGAAAAACTGTTTTTT. Translating gives CSARGVANEKLFF.

This clonotype has at least ten counts. The rearrangement links TRBV7-3 to TRBJ2-7; a weak D match, TRBD1 (6 bases). CDR1 and CDR2 from the germline V gene are SGHTA and FQGTGA. Trimming left V 5 bases short and J 2 bases short, with 13 bases between. CDR3 length: 14 amino acids. This CDR3 reads CASSQAGTPYEQYF. In nucleotides, the CDR3 is TGTGCCAGCAGCCAGGCCGGGACACCCTACGAGCAGTACTTC.

J is TRBJ2-7 and V is TRBV6-1; 10 bases fit TRBD1. This CDR3 spans 15 amino acids. The trim removed 2 bases at V and 3 bases at J, leaving 4 bases unmatched. CDR1 and CDR2 (germline): MNHNS, SASEGT. CDR3 region: CASSERDRGVYEQYF. The CDR3 DNA follows: TGTGCCAGCAGTGAACGGGACAGGGGTGTCTACGAGCAGTACTTC.